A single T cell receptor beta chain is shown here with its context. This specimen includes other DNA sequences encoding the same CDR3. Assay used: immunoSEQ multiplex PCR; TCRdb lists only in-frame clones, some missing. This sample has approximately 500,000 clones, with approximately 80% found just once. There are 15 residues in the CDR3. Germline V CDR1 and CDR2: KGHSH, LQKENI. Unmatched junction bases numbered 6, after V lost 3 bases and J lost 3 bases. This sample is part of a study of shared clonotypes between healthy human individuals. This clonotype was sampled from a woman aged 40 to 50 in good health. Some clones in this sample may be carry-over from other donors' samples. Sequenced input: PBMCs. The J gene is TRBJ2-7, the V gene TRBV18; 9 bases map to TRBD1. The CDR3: CASSPSGTGNYEQYF. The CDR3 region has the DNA TGTGCCAGCTCACCTTCCGGGACAGGGAACTACGAGCAGTACTTC.